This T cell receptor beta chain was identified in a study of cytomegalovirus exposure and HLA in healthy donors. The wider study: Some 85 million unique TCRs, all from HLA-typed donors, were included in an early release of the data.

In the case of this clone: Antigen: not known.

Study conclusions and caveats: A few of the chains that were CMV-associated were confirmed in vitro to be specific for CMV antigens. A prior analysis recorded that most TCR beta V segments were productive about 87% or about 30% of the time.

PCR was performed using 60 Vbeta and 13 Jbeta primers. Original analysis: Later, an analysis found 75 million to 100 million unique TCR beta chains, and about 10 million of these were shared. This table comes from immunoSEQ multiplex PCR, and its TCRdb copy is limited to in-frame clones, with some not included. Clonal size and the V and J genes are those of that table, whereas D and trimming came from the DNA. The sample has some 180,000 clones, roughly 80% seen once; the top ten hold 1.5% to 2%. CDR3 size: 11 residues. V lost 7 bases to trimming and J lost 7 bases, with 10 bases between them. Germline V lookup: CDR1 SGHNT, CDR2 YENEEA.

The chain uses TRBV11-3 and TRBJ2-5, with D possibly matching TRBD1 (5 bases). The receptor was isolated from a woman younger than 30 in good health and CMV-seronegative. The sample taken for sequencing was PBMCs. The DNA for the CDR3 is TGTGCCAGCACCGACAGAGCGACCCAGTACTTC. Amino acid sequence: CASTDRATQYF.